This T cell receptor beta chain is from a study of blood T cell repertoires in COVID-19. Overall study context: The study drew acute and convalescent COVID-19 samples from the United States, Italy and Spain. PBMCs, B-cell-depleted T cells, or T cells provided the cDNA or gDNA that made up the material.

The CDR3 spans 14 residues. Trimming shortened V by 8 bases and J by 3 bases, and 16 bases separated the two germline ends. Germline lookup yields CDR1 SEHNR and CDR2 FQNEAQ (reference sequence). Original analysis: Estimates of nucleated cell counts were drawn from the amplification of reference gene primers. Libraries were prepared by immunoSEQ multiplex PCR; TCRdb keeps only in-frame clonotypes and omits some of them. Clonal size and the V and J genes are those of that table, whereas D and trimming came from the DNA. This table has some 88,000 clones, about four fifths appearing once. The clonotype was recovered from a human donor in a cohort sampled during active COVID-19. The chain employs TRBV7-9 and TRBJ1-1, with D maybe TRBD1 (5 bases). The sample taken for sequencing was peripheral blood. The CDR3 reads CASSPVGQYTEAFF. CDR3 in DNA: TGTGCCAGCTCCCCGGTGGGGCAGTACACTGAAGCTTTCTTT.